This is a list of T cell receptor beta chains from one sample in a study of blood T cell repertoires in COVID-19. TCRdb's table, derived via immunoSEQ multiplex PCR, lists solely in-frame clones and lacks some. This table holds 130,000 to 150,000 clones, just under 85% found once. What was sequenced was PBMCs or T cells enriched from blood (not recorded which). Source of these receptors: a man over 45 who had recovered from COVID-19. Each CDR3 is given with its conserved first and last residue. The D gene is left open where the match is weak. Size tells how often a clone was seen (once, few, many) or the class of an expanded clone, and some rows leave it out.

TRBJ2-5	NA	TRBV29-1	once	CSVGGLTETQYF	TGCAGCGTTGGTGGACTTACAGAGACCCAGTACTTC
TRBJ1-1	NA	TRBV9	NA	CASSVAGNTEAFF	TGTGCCAGCAGCGTAGCAGGGAACACTGAAGCTTTCTTT
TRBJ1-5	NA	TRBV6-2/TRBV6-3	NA	CASSYSYDSNQPQHF	TGTGCCAGCAGTTACTCCTATGATAGCAATCAGCCCCAGCATTTT
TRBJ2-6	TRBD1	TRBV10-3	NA	CAISSQQGIGANVLTF	TGTGCCATCAGTTCGCAACAGGGGATTGGGGCCAACGTCCTGACTTTC
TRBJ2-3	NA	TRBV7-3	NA	CASSLTSRQHERWSVPDTQYF	TGTGCCAGCAGCTTAACGTCCCGACAGCACGAGCGTTGGTCGGTCCCAGATACGCAGTATTTT
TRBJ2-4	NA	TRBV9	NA	CASSVGGTLGNIQYF	TGTGCCAGCAGCGTAGGAGGGACATTGGGAAACATTCAGTACTTC
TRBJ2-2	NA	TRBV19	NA	CASSIERQEYTGELFF	TGTGCCAGTAGTATAGAGCGACAGGAATACACCGGGGAGCTGTTTTTT
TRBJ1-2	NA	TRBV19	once	CASSIGTDVYGYTF	TGTGCCAGTAGTATAGGGACTGATGTCTATGGCTACACCTTC
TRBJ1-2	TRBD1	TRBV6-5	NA	CASSYLDRNYGYTF	TGTGCCAGCAGTTACTTGGACAGGAACTATGGCTACACCTTC
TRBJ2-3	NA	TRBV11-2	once	CASTPGGTHDTQYF	TGTGCCAGCACCCCAGGGGGGACGCACGATACGCAGTATTTT
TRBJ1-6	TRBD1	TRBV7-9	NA	CASSSRDSGVRSLHF	TGTGCCAGCAGCTCCCGGGACAGTGGGGTGAGGAGCCTCCACTTT
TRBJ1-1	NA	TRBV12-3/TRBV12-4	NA	CASSLGRNTEAFF	TGTGCCAGCAGTCTTGGCCGGAACACTGAAGCTTTCTTT
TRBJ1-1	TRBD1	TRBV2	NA	CASSRTGTGITEAFF	TGTGCCAGCAGTCGTACCGGGACAGGGATCACTGAAGCTTTCTTT